Below, one T cell receptor beta chain is given with its context. What it binds is not known. The authors split each subset's genomic DNA evenly across several immunoSEQ plates. Generated by immunoSEQ multiplex PCR, the TCRdb table keeps only in-frame clones and is missing some. The sample consists of about 580,000 clones, roughly 98% of them appearing once. Selected positively for CCR7 and CD45RO-negative, naive CD8 cells excluded terminally differentiated effector memory CD45RA+ cells. Donors, without exception, were Caucasian adults residing in Nashville, Tennessee. The CDR3 has 14 amino acids. Germline V lookup: CDR1 MNHEY, CDR2 SMNVEV (reference sequence). V shed 2 bases and J shed 2 bases, with 9 bases lying between them. The data belong to a study of shared clonotypes between healthy human individuals. Study at large: Three CD4 naive, three CD4 memory, two CD8 naive and one CD8 memory plate were used per donor. Study-level points and caveats: Estimated richness values were generally larger in naive subsets than in memory subsets.

Input material: naive CD8+ T cells sorted from blood. The chain recombines TRBV27 with TRBJ2-5, with D hard to call. The sequence derives from a man in his thirties or forties in good health. The CDR3 nucleotides are TGTGCCAGCAGTTTACATGGTCCGCAAGAGACCCAGTACTTC. It translates to CASSLHGPQETQYF.